The 14 T cell receptor beta chains presented below share a single source sample, sequenced in a study of T cell repertoires in cytomegalovirus infection. MiXCR, applied by TCRdb to the reads, yields one record per CDR3 protein. The sample consists of roughly 500,000 distinct CDR3 sequences, about 10% of them appearing once. Sequenced material: PBMCs. These receptors were collected from a human donor in good health (CMV status not recorded). Some clones in this sample may be carry-over from other donors' samples.

In this sample, this clonotype turned up a few times. This chain connects TRBV9 to TRBJ2-2; 10 bases agree with TRBD2. The CDR3 is made up of 15 amino acids. Germline V CDR1 and CDR2: SGDLS, YYNGEE. J gave up 4 bases and V 3 bases, and 3 bases lay outside the gene matches. CDR3 sequence reads: CASSDSGRSTGELFF. CDR3 DNA sequence: TGTGCCAGCAGCGATAGCGGGAGGAGCACCGGGGAGCTGTTTTTT.

This clonotype occurred many times. The chain employs TRBV5-1 and TRBJ2-3, with 9 bases fitting TRBD2. Germline V gene lookup returns CDR1 SGHRS and CDR2 YFSETQ. CDR3 size: 15 residues. The V and J ends lost 5 bases and 4 bases, in that order; junction bases with no gene match: 8. The CDR3 DNA follows: TGCGCCAGCAGTATAGCGGGAGTGGTCTCAGATACGCAGTATTTT. It translates to CASSIAGVVSDTQYF.

The chain joins TRBV12-3 or TRBV12-4 to TRBJ2-6, with a tentative D call TRBD1 (6 bases). V gave up 0 bases and J gave up 0 bases, with 12 bases separating them. This CDR3 is 18 amino acids long. This CDR3 is CASSLATGSTSGANVLTF. The DNA for the CDR3 is TGTGCCAGCAGTTTAGCGACAGGTTCAACCTCTGGGGCCAACGTCCTGACTTTC.

This clonotype has at least ten counts. The chain is built from TRBV6-2 or TRBV6-3 and TRBJ2-2; D unclear. The CDR3 has 12 residues. Germline assignment: CDR1 MNHEY and CDR2 SVGEGT. Trimming shortened V by 6 bases and J by 6 bases, and 8 bases separated the two germline ends. In nucleotides, the CDR3 is TGTGCCAGCAGGCCGCAGGCCGGGGAGCTGTTTTTT. Amino acids: CASRPQAGELFF.

This sequence joins TRBV29-1 and TRBJ2-5; D perhaps matches TRBD2 (6 bases). Per germline, CDR1 SQVTM and CDR2 ANQGSEA. Trimming stripped 0 bases from V and 7 bases from J, with 12 bases between. The CDR3 has 13 amino acids. In nucleotides, the CDR3 is TGCAGCGTTGAAGAGCCGGGAGAGGCGACCCAGTACTTC. Protein product: CSVEEPGEATQYF.

This clonotype has just a few counts. This chain connects TRBV7-9 to TRBJ2-3; 9 bases fit TRBD2. Germline V gene lookup returns CDR1 SEHNR and CDR2 FQNEAQ (reference sequence). V gave up 2 bases and J gave up 4 bases; unmatched junction bases: 7. The CDR3 contains 16 residues. CDR3 in DNA: TGTGCCAGCAGCTTATGGTTGCGGGGGGGGGCAGATACGCAGTATTTT. It translates to CASSLWLRGGADTQYF.

V usage is TRBV2 and J usage is TRBJ1-4; 10 nucleotides agree with TRBD1. The length of the CDR3 is 18 residues. Germline lookup yields CDR1 SNHLY and CDR2 FYNNEI. Unmatched junction bases numbered 12, after V lost 2 bases and J lost 6 bases. CDR3: CASSEWRGTGAIDEKLFF. CDR3 sequence (DNA): TGTGCCAGCAGTGAATGGAGAGGGACAGGGGCGATAGATGAAAAACTGTTTTTT.

This clonotype has ten or more counts. This rearrangement joins TRBV18 to TRBJ2-1, with D unclear. Germline V gene sequence: CDR1 KGHSH, CDR2 LQKENI. Trimming cost V 0 bases and J 0 bases, with 3 bases left between them. The CDR3 has 14 residues. In DNA, the CDR3 is TGTGCCAGCTCACCACCTTCCTCCTACAATGAGCAGTTCTTC. Its protein product is CASSPPSSYNEQFF. The full variable domain, in which reference TRBV18 and TRBJ2-1 provide the parts outside the CDR3, is NAGVMQNPRHLVRRRGQEARLRCSPMKGHSHVYWYRQLPEEGLKFMVYLQKENIIDESGMPKERFSAEFPKEGPSILRIQQVVRGDSAAYFCASSPPSSYNEQFFGPGTRLTVL.

This clonotype has a count of ten or more. The rearrangement uses TRBV29-1 and TRBJ2-2; TRBD1 is a possible D gene (6 bases). Germline-derived CDR1 and CDR2 are SQVTM and ANQGSEA. The ends were cut back, 5 bases at V and 5 bases at J, with 15 bases in the middle. CDR3 size: 14 residues. CDR3 DNA: TGCAGCGTTCAGTTGACAGGACAGACCGGGGAGCTGTTTTTT. Residues: CSVQLTGQTGELFF.

Regarding this clonotype: It may be a read error: a sequence one base away is much more abundant. This CDR3 fails to terminate in the conserved phenylalanine or tryptophan, so it likely reflects a read error. The V call is TRBV18, the J call TRBJ1-1, with D possibly matching TRBD1 (6 bases). Deletions cut 3 bases from V and 0 bases from J, with 14 bases between. The germline CDR1 and CDR2 sequences are KGHSH and LQKENI. This CDR3 comprises 16 residues. The CDR3: CASSPVQGSMNTEAFL. In DNA form, the CDR3 reads TGTGCCAGCTCACCCGTACAGGGTTCCATGAACACTGAAGCTTTCCTT.

In its sample, this clonotype was seen many times. The chain employs TRBV27 and TRBJ2-7, with unresolved D. Germline V lookup: CDR1 MNHEY, CDR2 SMNVEV (reference sequence). Trimming shortened V by 8 bases and J by 2 bases, and 10 bases separated the two germline ends. The CDR3 loop spans 12 amino acids. For the CDR3, the DNA is TGTGCCAGCGGCTGGGGAACCTACGAGCAGTACTTC. Amino acid sequence: CASGWGTYEQYF.

At least ten counts were recorded for this clonotype. This chain uses TRBV12-3 or TRBV12-4 with TRBJ1-1; 8 bases agree with TRBD1. This CDR3 has 13 amino acids. J lost 6 bases, V lost 5 bases, and 5 bases had no gene match. CDR3 protein: CASSIWTGSEAFF. In DNA form, the CDR3 reads TGTGCCAGCAGTATATGGACAGGGTCTGAAGCTTTCTTT.

The chain couples TRBV30 to TRBJ1-4, with D unresolved. Deletions cut 1 base from V and 5 bases from J, with 8 bases between. The length of the CDR3 is 13 residues. The germline gives CDR1 GTSNPN, CDR2 SVGIG (reference sequence). In nucleotides, the CDR3 is TGTGCCTGGAGTGGGTCGGGGAATGAAAAACTGTTTTTT. Its protein is CAWSGSGNEKLFF. Combining the CDR3 with reference TRBV30 and TRBJ1-4 gives the whole variable domain SQTIHQWPATLVQPVGSPLSLECTVEGTSNPNLYWYRQAAGRGLQLLFYSVGIGQISSEVPQNLSASRPQDRQFILSSKKLLLSDSGFYLCAWSGSGNEKLFFGSGTQLSVL.

This clonotype was counted many times. The chain joins TRBV4-2 to TRBJ2-2, with D maybe TRBD1 (5 bases). This CDR3 spans 17 amino acids. V dropped 0 bases and J dropped 0 bases, with 11 bases sitting between them. Germline lookup yields CDR1 LGHNA and CDR2 YNFKEQ. The CDR3 nucleotides are TGTGCCAGCAGCCAAGATATAGGGGTCACGAACACCGGGGAGCTGTTTTTT. Protein: CASSQDIGVTNTGELFF.